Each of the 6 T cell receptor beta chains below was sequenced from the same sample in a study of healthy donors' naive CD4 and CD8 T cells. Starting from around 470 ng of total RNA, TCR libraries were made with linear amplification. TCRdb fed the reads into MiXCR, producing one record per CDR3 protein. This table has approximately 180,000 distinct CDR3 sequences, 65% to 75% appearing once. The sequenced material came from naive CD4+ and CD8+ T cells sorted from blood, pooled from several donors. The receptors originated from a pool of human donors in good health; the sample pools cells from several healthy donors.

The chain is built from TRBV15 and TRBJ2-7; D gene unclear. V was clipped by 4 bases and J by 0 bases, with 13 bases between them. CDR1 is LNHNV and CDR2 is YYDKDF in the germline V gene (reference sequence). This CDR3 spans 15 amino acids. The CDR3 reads CATSMQDGYSYEQYF. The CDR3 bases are TGTGCCACCAGCATGCAGGACGGGTACTCCTACGAGCAGTACTTC.

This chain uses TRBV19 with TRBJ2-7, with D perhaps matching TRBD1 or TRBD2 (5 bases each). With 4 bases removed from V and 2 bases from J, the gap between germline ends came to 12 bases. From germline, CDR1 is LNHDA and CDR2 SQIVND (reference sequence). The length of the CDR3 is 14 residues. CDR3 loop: CASSRRDGTYEQYF. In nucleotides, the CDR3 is TGTGCCAGTAGTAGAAGGGACGGGACCTACGAGCAGTACTTC.

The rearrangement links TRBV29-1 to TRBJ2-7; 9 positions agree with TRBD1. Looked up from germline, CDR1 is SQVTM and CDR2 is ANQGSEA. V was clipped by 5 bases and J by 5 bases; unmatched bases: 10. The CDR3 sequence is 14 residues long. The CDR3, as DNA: TGCAGCGTTTCAGGGACAGGGTGGTCCAACGAGCAGTACTTC. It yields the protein CSVSGTGWSNEQYF.

CDR3: CSVQGSVTGELFF. CDR3 DNA: TGCAGCGTACAGGGATCGGTCACCGGGGAGCTGTTTTTT. The chain couples TRBV29-1 to TRBJ2-2; a weak D match, TRBD1 (6 bases). The CDR3 covers 13 residues. Germline-derived CDR1 and CDR2 are SQVTM and ANQGSEA. Trimming left V 6 bases short and J 4 bases short, with 12 bases between.

The CDR3 region has the DNA TGTGCCAGCAGTATCTGGGACAGGGTCGGTGGGAGAGCTTTCTTT. It codes for CASSIWDRVGGRAFF. V is TRBV12-3 or TRBV12-4 and J is TRBJ1-1, with TRBD1 matching over 9 bases. V shed 5 bases and J 10 bases; nucleotides not matched to a gene: 14. The CDR3 covers 15 residues.

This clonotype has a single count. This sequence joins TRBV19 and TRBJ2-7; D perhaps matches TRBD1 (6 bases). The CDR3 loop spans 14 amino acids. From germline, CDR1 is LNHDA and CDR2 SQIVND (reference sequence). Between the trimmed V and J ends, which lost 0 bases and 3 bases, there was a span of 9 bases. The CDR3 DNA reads TGTGCCAGTAGTATAGAGGACAGATACTACGAGCAGTACTTC. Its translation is CASSIEDRYYEQYF. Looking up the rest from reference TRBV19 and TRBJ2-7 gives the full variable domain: DGGITQSPKYLFRKEGQNVTLSCEQNLNHDAMYWYRQDPGQGLRLIYYSQIVNDFQKGDIAEGYSVSREKKESFPLTVTSAQKNPTAFYLCASSIEDRYYEQYFGPGTRLTVT.